The 10 T cell receptor beta chains reported below all come from one sample, sequenced in a study of radiation and T cells in renal cell carcinoma. Sequencing was performed with immunoSEQ multiplex PCR; in TCRdb, only in-frame clones are kept and a portion is missing. The data contain some 21,000 clones, roughly 53% of them seen just once; the ten biggest clones take up about a fifth. Treatment of the sample: treatment-naive control, cytoreductive nephrectomy. Sequenced here: tumor tissue, sampled from a patient whose treatment was nephrectomy without radiotherapy. All receptors derive from a human donor with renal cell carcinoma.

This sequence joins TRBV7-6 and TRBJ2-7; D not certain. Per the germline V gene, CDR1 is SGHVS and CDR2 is FNYEAQ. The CDR3 extends over 14 amino acids. The germline V and J ends were trimmed by 5 bases and 5 bases, with 16 bases remaining between them. CDR3 in DNA: TGTGCCAGCAGCCCGCAGGATCCCCGGGACGAGCAGTACTTC. It encodes CASSPQDPRDEQYF. The variable domain in full, with the rest retrieved from reference TRBV7-6 and TRBJ2-7, is GAGVSQSPRYKVTKRGQDVALRCDPISGHVSLYWYRQALGQGPEFLTYFNYEAQQDKSGLPNDRFSAERPEGSISTLTIQRTEQRDSAMYRCASSPQDPRDEQYFGPGTRLTVT.

This clone was observed once. The V and J genes are TRBV6-5 and TRBJ1-2; weak D call: TRBD1 (5 bases). The germline V and J ends were trimmed by 6 bases and 4 bases, with 12 bases remaining between them. There are 13 residues in the CDR3. CDR1 and CDR2 from the germline V gene are MNHEY and SVGAGI. The CDR3 DNA reads TGTGCCAGCAGCTCCTACGGGACCTATGGCTACACCTTC. Translated: CASSSYGTYGYTF.

The rearrangement links TRBV7-8 to TRBJ1-3, with D possibly being TRBD1 (5 bases). The CDR3 spans 15 residues. Trimming cost V 3 bases and J 0 bases, with 9 bases left between them. Looked up from germline, CDR1 is SGHVS and CDR2 is FQNEAQ. The CDR3 protein is CASSFDRDSGNTIYF. The DNA of the CDR3 is TGTGCCAGCAGCTTCGACAGAGACTCTGGAAACACCATATATTTT.

Points on this clone: The identical CDR3 is also encoded by other nucleotide sequences in the sample. The chain combines TRBV6-5 with TRBJ2-5; 7 bases align to TRBD2. This CDR3 is built from 15 residues. J lost 0 bases, V lost 5 bases, and 6 bases had no gene match. Germline lookup yields CDR1 MNHEY and CDR2 SVGAGI. CDR3 sequence: CASSLLAENQETQYF. The CDR3 DNA sequence: TGTGCCAGCAGTCTTCTAGCGGAGAACCAAGAGACCCAGTACTTC.

This clone was recorded once. The V and J genes are TRBV30 and TRBJ1-2; maybe TRBD1 (5 bases). This CDR3 has 14 amino acids. V was pared by 0 bases and J by 2 bases, with 10 bases between. In germline, CDR1 is GTSNPN, CDR2 SVGIG (reference sequence). This CDR3 is CAWSVGTRNYGYTF. In DNA form, the CDR3 reads TGTGCCTGGAGTGTAGGGACTCGGAACTATGGCTACACCTTC.

By share, this clone counts as medium-sized (0.01 to 0.1%). The J gene is TRBJ1-1, the V gene TRBV5-1, with D perhaps matching TRBD1 (5 bases). This CDR3 is built from 15 residues. Germline V lookup: CDR1 SGHRS, CDR2 YFSETQ. Trimming took off 0 bases at V and 6 bases at J, with 15 bases between the two ends. The CDR3: CASSLAAGGFAEAFF. CDR3 nucleotide sequence: TGCGCCAGCAGCTTGGCGGCCGGGGGTTTCGCTGAAGCTTTCTTT. Full variable domain (missing parts from reference TRBV5-1 and TRBJ1-1): KAGVTQTPRYLIKTRGQQVTLSCSPISGHRSVSWYQQTPGQGLQFLFEYFSETQRNKGNFPGRFSGRQFSNSRSEMNVSTLELGDSALYLCASSLAAGGFAEAFFGQGTRLTVV.

The chain links TRBV2 to TRBJ2-7; 7 bases agree with TRBD1. Trimming at V came to 4 bases and at J to 5 bases, leaving 8 bases not matched to a gene. This CDR3 has 14 amino acids. CDR1 SNHLY and CDR2 FYNNEI come from the germline V gene. CDR3 in amino acids: CASSVDRFSDEQYF. For the CDR3, the DNA is TGTGCCAGCAGTGTGGACAGGTTCAGTGACGAGCAGTACTTC.

This clone has more than one count but fewer than ten. The chain uses TRBV11-2 and TRBJ2-5; D remains unclear. There are 14 residues in the CDR3. CDR1 is SGHAT, CDR2 FQNNGV, per germline. V lost 1 base, J lost 7 bases, and 13 bases lay in between. The chain's CDR3 is CASSLVPPPGTQYF. CDR3 nucleotides: TGTGCCAGCAGCTTAGTGCCCCCGCCGGGGACCCAGTACTTC.

V usage is TRBV27 and J usage is TRBJ2-7; 8 bases match TRBD2. The CDR3 is 16 amino acids. Germline V CDR1 and CDR2: MNHEY, SMNVEV (reference sequence). Trimming at V came to 4 bases and at J to 0 bases, leaving 8 bases not matched to a gene. Written as DNA, the CDR3 is TGTGCCAGCAGTTGGGGAGCGGGGGTCCTCTCCTACGAGCAGTACTTC. It specifies CASSWGAGVLSYEQYF.

This clone was observed once. V gene TRBV7-9 combines with J gene TRBJ1-2; D not certain. Trimming shortened V by 0 bases and J by 0 bases, and 5 bases separated the two germline ends. The CDR3 contains 14 residues. Per germline, CDR1 SEHNR and CDR2 FQNEAQ (reference sequence). The CDR3 loop reads CASSLAGTNYGYTF. CDR3 nucleotides: TGTGCCAGCAGCTTAGCCGGGACTAACTATGGCTACACCTTC.